The 8 T cell receptor beta chains in this list originate from one sample, sequenced in a study of cytomegalovirus exposure and HLA in healthy donors. PCR employed 60 Vbeta and 13 Jbeta primers. The table came from immunoSEQ multiplex PCR; TCRdb's copy has only in-frame clones and leaves some out. This sample has about 160,000 clones, with roughly 79% found just once. The sequenced sample consisted of PBMCs. These receptors were taken from a woman between 45 and 65 years old in good health and CMV-seronegative.

V usage is TRBV21-1 and J usage is TRBJ2-5; the table's D call of TRBD2 was not tested on the DNA. The DNA end is more similar to TRBJ2-7, so the J call may be wrong. TRBV21-1 is flagged as a pseudogene. The CDR3 has 15 residues. CDR3 amino acids: CASSKCSGTPYEQYF. Written as DNA, the CDR3 is TGTGCCAGCAGCAAGTGTAGCGGGACACCCTACGAGCAGTACTTC.

V and J are TRBV5-4 and TRBJ1-6; D remains ambiguous. V was clipped by 1 base and J by 7 bases, with 9 bases between them. Germline V gives CDR1 SGHNT, CDR2 YYREEE (reference sequence). The CDR3 is made up of 14 amino acids. The CDR3 region is CASSLQVGNSPLHF. CDR3 sequence (DNA): TGTGCCAGCAGCTTGCAGGTTGGGAATTCACCCCTCCACTTT.

This clone was detected only a few times. The DNA of the CDR3 is TGTGCCAGCAGTGCCGGGACAGTCTATGGCTACACCTTC. Translating gives CASSAGTVYGYTF. The chain has TRBV6-6 and TRBJ1-2; TRBD1 agrees at 7 bases. Germline CDR1 and CDR2: MNHNY and SVGAGI (reference sequence). Trimming cost V 5 bases and J 4 bases; bases outside gene matches: 4. The CDR3 totals 13 residues.

In its sample, this clone was seen a few times. This chain joins TRBV7-9 and TRBJ1-2; 10 nucleotides match TRBD1. The CDR3 is made up of 15 amino acids. The V and J ends lost 2 bases and 8 bases, in that order; junction bases with no gene match: 8. Germline values: CDR1 SEHNR, CDR2 FQNEAQ (reference sequence). DNA for the CDR3: TGTGCCAGCAGCTTAATGGGACAGGGGTTGTCGGGCTACACCTTC. This gives the protein CASSLMGQGLSGYTF.

The chain is built from TRBV4-2 and TRBJ1-3; perhaps TRBD1 as D (5 bases). V lost 1 base, J lost 2 bases, and 12 bases lay in between. Per the germline V gene, CDR1 is LGHNA and CDR2 is YNFKEQ. The CDR3 extends over 16 amino acids. Written as DNA, the CDR3 is TGTGCCAGCAGCCAAGTGTCCCCAGGGACTGGAAACACCATATATTTT. This sequence encodes CASSQVSPGTGNTIYF.

The chain carries TRBV28 and TRBJ2-1, with D perhaps TRBD2 (6 bases). V was cut by 2 bases and J by 7 bases, with 9 bases left in between. CDR3 size: 13 residues. CDR1 and CDR2 from the germline V gene are MDHEN and SYDVKM. The CDR3 here is CASSLIGGNEQFF. The CDR3 coding sequence is TGTGCCAGCAGTTTAATTGGAGGGAATGAGCAGTTCTTC.

This clone was detected only a few times. The rearrangement uses TRBV10-3 and TRBJ2-7; D remains ambiguous. The CDR3 is 15 residues long. Germline assignment: CDR1 ENHRY and CDR2 SYGVKD. V dropped 0 bases and J dropped 5 bases, with 14 bases sitting between them. CDR3 sequence (DNA): TGTGCCATCAGTGAGTCTGGGCTGAATAATGACGAGCAGTACTTC. Amino acid sequence: CAISESGLNNDEQYF.

The chain links TRBV2 to TRBJ1-1; TRBD1 might be the D (5 bases). The CDR3 has 14 residues. Trimming shortened V by 4 bases and J by 0 bases, and 9 bases separated the two germline ends. Germline CDR1 and CDR2: SNHLY and FYNNEI. CDR3 in amino acids: CASSGEQVNTEAFF. CDR3 coding DNA: TGTGCCAGCAGTGGGGAACAGGTGAACACTGAAGCTTTCTTT.